The 4 T cell receptor beta chains in this list originate from one sample, sequenced in a study of T cells in Graves' hyperthyroidism and ophthalmopathy. Amplification of TCR beta CDR3 regions was performed using RNA transcripts as template. In the first-round RT-PCR of the TCR CDR3, the HTBI primer set was used. TCRdb recomputed calls from the multiplex PCR reads with MiXCR, one row per CDR3 protein. The repertoire holds about 210,000 distinct CDR3 sequences, roughly 18% seen once, with 50% in the top ten. Sequencing was performed on blood. The receptors originated from a man in his fifties or sixties with Graves' hyperthyroidism.

This clonotype was recorded at least ten times. The chain is built from TRBV30 and TRBJ1-1, with D unclear. The CDR3 loop spans 12 amino acids. V was clipped by 3 bases and J by 0 bases, with 5 bases between them. Germline CDR1 reads GTSNPN; CDR2 reads SVGIG (reference sequence). The CDR3 region has the DNA TGTGCCTGGAGAAGGTTGAACACTGAAGCTTTCTTT. Protein product: CAWRRLNTEAFF.

This chain uses TRBV4-1 with TRBJ2-3; 9 bases align to TRBD2. The CDR3 extends over 17 amino acids. From germline, CDR1 is MGHRA and CDR2 YSYEKL. With V trimmed by 1 base and J by 4 bases, 9 bases remained unmatched. Written as DNA, the CDR3 is TGCGCCAGCAGCCAAGGTCGGGGACTAGCCGGGCCAGATACGCAGTATTTT. It translates to CASSQGRGLAGPDTQYF.

The table lists this clonotype with many counts. The V call is TRBV20-1, the J call TRBJ1-6; maybe TRBD1 (5 bases). Trimming removed 0 bases from V and 7 bases from J, with 13 bases in between. The CDR3 loop spans 15 amino acids. CDR1 DFQATT and CDR2 SNEGSKA come from the germline V gene (reference sequence). The CDR3: CSARDLRAGNSPLHF. CDR3 coding DNA: TGCAGTGCTAGAGATCTAAGGGCAGGGAATTCACCCCTCCACTTT.

This clonotype was counted between two and nine times. The chain has TRBV20-1 and TRBJ1-1; D uncertain. The CDR3 consists of 14 residues. Germline-derived CDR1 and CDR2 are DFQATT and SNEGSKA (reference sequence). V lost 4 bases and J lost 6, with 18 bases in between. The CDR3 nucleotides are TGCAGTGCTACCCTGGTCGGGCGATGGGCTGAAGCTTTCTTT. Amino acid sequence: CSATLVGRWAEAFF.